This record concerns one TCR beta chain sequence. The target antigen is unknown. This sample was taken from a study of vaccination effects on CD4 cells after COVID-19. ViraFEST assay sequencing came after antigen-specific CD4+ T cells were expanded with viral peptide pools. Researchers isolated CD4+ T cells once less than twelve days of culture had elapsed. Each participant was given two doses of one vaccine (BNT162b2 or mRNA-1273). Negative nucleocapsid antibody tests before and after vaccination confirmed no previous SARS-CoV-2 infection. It was with about 10 IU/ml IL-2 and around 10 ug/ml peptides that about 2 million PBMC per well were cultured. The data were produced by immunoSEQ multiplex PCR, yet TCRdb's version contains in-frame clones alone and is incomplete. The sample contains roughly 59,000 clones, just under 80% of which appear only once. Per the germline V gene, CDR1 is MNHEY and CDR2 is SVGEGT. CDR3 length equals 17 residues. V shed 6 bases and J 4 bases; nucleotides not matched to a gene: 12.

The chain combines TRBV6-2 or TRBV6-3 with TRBJ2-3; TRBD1 aligns across 11 bases. The source is a human donor who received a COVID-19 vaccine. Sequencing was performed on CD4+ T cells from PBMCs cultured with HCoV-OC43 spike peptides, taken after COVID-19 vaccination. Subset defined: HCoV-OC43 spike overlapping peptide pool stimulation. CDR3 residues: CASSPSPGTGGADTQYF. In DNA form, the CDR3 reads TGTGCCAGCAGCCCCTCACCCGGGACAGGGGGTGCAGATACGCAGTATTTT.